Following are 9 T cell receptor beta chains from one sample sequenced in a study of T cells in Graves' hyperthyroidism and ophthalmopathy. Using RNA transcripts as the source, TCR beta CDR3 regions were amplified. HTBI primers were the set used in a first-round RT-PCR of the TCR CDR3. TCRdb recomputed calls from the multiplex PCR reads with MiXCR, one row per CDR3 protein. The data hold hundreds of thousands of distinct CDR3 sequences, with approximately 15% observed a single time. The sample consisted of blood. All receptors come from a woman aged 25 to 39 with Graves' hyperthyroidism.

This clonotype has more than one count but fewer than ten. The chain joins TRBV10-2 to TRBJ2-2; 10 positions match TRBD2. Losses at the gene ends were 9 bases for V and 2 bases for J; bases not matched to a gene: 6. CDR1 is WSHSY, CDR2 SAAADI, per germline. This CDR3 contains 15 residues. CDR3: CASRGTSDNTGELFF. The CDR3 DNA reads TGCGCCAGTCGCGGGACTAGCGACAACACCGGGGAGCTGTTTTTT.

V usage is TRBV7-2 and J usage is TRBJ1-2, with TRBD1 identical over 7 bases. The V segment lost 10 bases and the J segment 7 bases; nucleotides outside the gene matches: 12. The CDR3 has 13 residues. Germline lookup yields CDR1 SGHTA and CDR2 FQGNSA. The CDR3 sequence: CAILQGRVGGYTF. CDR3 DNA sequence: TGTGCCATCCTACAGGGGAGGGTGGGTGGCTACACCTTC.

V usage is TRBV28 and J usage is TRBJ1-2, with D perhaps TRBD1 (5 bases). The V end lost 3 bases, the J end lost 8 bases, and 7 bases lay between the germline ends. The CDR3 extends over 11 amino acids. The germline V gene has CDR1 MDHEN and CDR2 SYDVKM. CDR3: CASSFRGGYTF. The CDR3, as DNA: TGTGCCAGCAGTTTTCGGGGGGGCTACACCTTC.

This clonotype was seen at least ten times. The V and J genes are TRBV10-1 and TRBJ1-5; D is unresolved. CDR1 and CDR2 (germline): WNHNN, SYGVQD (reference sequence). The CDR3 sequence is 11 residues long. Trimming cost V 3 bases and J 5 bases, with 2 bases left between them. Written as DNA, the CDR3 is TGCGCCAGCAGTGATTATCAGCCCCAGCATTTT. This gives the protein CASSDYQPQHF.

This rearrangement joins TRBV4-2 to TRBJ2-5, with TRBD2 as a possible D gene (6 bases). Germline V gives CDR1 LGHNA, CDR2 YNFKEQ. The CDR3 contains 16 residues. V lost 1 base to trimming and J lost 2 bases, with 14 bases between them. The CDR3 sequence is CASSQGRETVQETQYF. The CDR3 DNA reads as TGTGCCAGCAGCCAAGGACGGGAGACAGTTCAAGAGACCCAGTACTTC.

This chain connects TRBV6-1 to TRBJ2-7; D unclear. Germline CDR1 MNHNS, CDR2 SASEGT. The CDR3 is made up of 12 amino acids. Trimming left V 5 bases short and J 9 bases short, with 14 bases between. CDR3 in amino acids: CASSPFPNLQYF. In nucleotides, the CDR3 is TGTGCCAGCAGTCCCTTTCCCAACCTGCAGTACTTC.

The rearrangement joins TRBV7-9 to TRBJ2-1; 11 nucleotides agree with TRBD2. CDR1 and CDR2 (germline): SEHNR, FQNEAQ (reference sequence). The CDR3 runs to 16 residues. J was trimmed by 7 bases and V by 2 bases; bases with no gene match: 7. CDR3 DNA: TGTGCCAGCAGCTTAATGGGACTAGCGGAAATAAATGAGCAGTTCTTC. The encoded protein is CASSLMGLAEINEQFF. Full variable domain (remainder filled in from reference TRBV7-9 and TRBJ2-1): DTGVSQNPRHKITKRGQNVTFRCDPISEHNRLYWYRQTLGQGPEFLTYFQNEAQLEKSRLLSDRFSAERPKGSFSTLEIQRTEQGDSAMYLCASSLMGLAEINEQFFGPGTRLTVL.

In regard to this clonotype: A read error may produce the germline difference seen at one junction end. The chain links TRBV27 to TRBJ2-7, with D perhaps TRBD1 (6 bases). The CDR3 loop spans 17 amino acids. Germline CDR1 MNHEY, CDR2 SMNVEV (reference sequence). The CDR3 region is CASSSLTGPPGSYKQYF. The CDR3 nucleotides are TGTGCCAGCAGTTCACTCACAGGGCCCCCGGGCTCCTACAAGCAGTACTTC.

This clonotype occurred many times. V is TRBV2 and J is TRBJ1-2; D uncertain. The V end was cut by 6 bases, the J end by 8 bases, with 7 bases between. The CDR3 sequence is 10 residues long. Germline CDR1 reads SNHLY; CDR2 reads FYNNEI. The CDR3 sequence: CASRSLGYTF. The CDR3 DNA reads TGTGCCAGCAGAAGCCTGGGCTACACCTTC.